Listed here are 3 T cell receptor beta chains from one sample, sequenced in a study of blood T cell repertoires in COVID-19. The table came from immunoSEQ multiplex PCR; TCRdb's copy has only in-frame clones and leaves some out. The data show fewer than 45,000 clones, 91% seen once. Specimen: peripheral blood. All receptors come from a woman aged 30 to 39 in a cohort sampled during active COVID-19.

The chain combines TRBV4-1 with TRBJ1-1; no clear D gene. The V end was cut by 1 base, the J end by 5 bases, with 17 bases between. Germline values: CDR1 MGHRA, CDR2 YSYEKL. The CDR3 runs 16 residues. The CDR3 here is CASSQVHGKGGTEAFF. DNA of the CDR3: TGCGCCAGCAGCCAAGTACATGGGAAGGGAGGTACTGAAGCTTTCTTT.

This rearrangement joins TRBV7-9 to TRBJ2-3, with TRBD1 matching 10 bases. Trimming removed 11 bases from V and 4 bases from J; junction bases left unmatched: 9. This CDR3 contains 14 residues. Germline V gene lookup returns CDR1 SEHNR and CDR2 FQNEAQ (reference sequence). As DNA, the CDR3 is TGTGCCGTCCACGGGGACAGGGGACCAGATACGCAGTATTTT. Translation gives CAVHGDRGPDTQYF. The full variable domain, its missing parts supplied by reference TRBV7-9 and TRBJ2-3, is DTGVSQNPRHKITKRGQNVTFRCDPISEHNRLYWYRQTLGQGPEFLTYFQNEAQLEKSRLLSDRFSAERPKGSFSTLEIQRTEQGDSAMYLCAVHGDRGPDTQYFGPGTRLTVL.

The J gene is TRBJ2-3, the V gene TRBV6-4, with 12 bases lining up with TRBD2. The germline V gene has CDR1 MRHNA and CDR2 SNTAGT. This CDR3 has 15 residues. The V segment lost 5 bases and the J segment 4 bases; nucleotides outside the gene matches: 4. CDR3 protein: CASSRLAGAPDTQYF. The CDR3 DNA reads as TGTGCCAGCAGTAGACTAGCGGGAGCCCCAGATACGCAGTATTTT.